The text below deals with one T cell receptor (beta chain). Naive CD8 cells were CD45RO-negative, positively selected for CCR7, excluding terminally differentiated effector memory CD45RA+ cells. This record belongs to a study of shared clonotypes between healthy human individuals. Genomic DNA belonging to each subset was distributed in equal measure over several immunoSEQ plates. Here immunoSEQ multiplex PCR was the method, and the copy in TCRdb shows in-frame clones only, minus some. The top ten hold more than 1.5% of the sample, which has around 2,000,000 clones, more than 85% seen once. The V and J ends lost 2 bases and 7 bases respectively, with 11 bases between them. Per germline, CDR1 MNHEY and CDR2 SVGAGI. The CDR3 runs to 13 residues.

This chain joins TRBV6-5 and TRBJ2-5; no reliable D call. The source is a man between 18 and 35 years old in good health. Some clones in this sample may be carry-over from other donors' samples. The sequenced sample was naive CD8+ T cells from PBMCs. CDR3 sequence (DNA): TGTGCCAGCAGTTACGCGTTGGTTGGGACCCAGTACTTC. It yields the protein CASSYALVGTQYF.